This entry lists 29 T cell receptor beta chains sequenced from one sample in a study of blood T cell repertoires in COVID-19. The method was immunoSEQ multiplex PCR; TCRdb's version includes in-frame clones alone and lacks a portion of them. Of about 85,000 clones listed, 70% to 90% were seen once; the top ten hold 5% to 5.5%. Sequencing used peripheral blood. The receptors were gathered from a man between 60 and 75 years old with acute or convalescent COVID-19.

V usage is TRBV18 and J usage is TRBJ2-3; the match to TRBD2 covers 9 bases. CDR1 KGHSH and CDR2 LQKENI come from the germline V gene. V lost 6 bases, J lost 1 base, and 8 bases stayed unmatched. The length of the CDR3 is 16 residues. This CDR3 is CASSPLAGVGTDTQYF. In nucleotides, the CDR3 is TGTGCCAGCTCCCCTTTAGCGGGGGTAGGCACAGATACGCAGTATTTT. The full variable domain, with the rest looked up from reference TRBV18 and TRBJ2-3, is NAGVMQNPRHLVRRRGQEARLRCSPMKGHSHVYWYRQLPEEGLKFMVYLQKENIIDESGMPKERFSAEFPKEGPSILRIQQVVRGDSAAYFCASSPLAGVGTDTQYFGPGTRLTVL.

The CDR3 DNA reads TGTGCCAGCAGTGAACTTTCGGGGGGGCAACTAGATACGCAGTATTTT. Residues: CASSELSGGQLDTQYF. The J gene is TRBJ2-3, the V gene TRBV2, with TRBD2 matching over 8 bases. The CDR3 has 16 residues. V shed 2 bases and J 5 bases; nucleotides not matched to a gene: 9. Germline CDR1 and CDR2: SNHLY and FYNNEI.

The chain is built from TRBV6-5 and TRBJ1-1; D not resolved. The germline V gene encodes CDR1 MNHEY and CDR2 SVGAGI. V lost 2 bases to trimming and J lost 5 bases, with 12 bases between them. The CDR3 spans 14 residues. This CDR3 reads CASSYGGLRTEAFF. For the CDR3, the DNA is TGTGCCAGCAGTTACGGAGGGTTGAGGACTGAAGCTTTCTTT.

This chain uses TRBV7-2 with TRBJ2-3; 11 bases map to TRBD2. V lost 1 base to trimming and J lost 7 bases; unmatched junction nucleotides: 7. This CDR3 has 16 residues. Germline CDR1 SGHTA, CDR2 FQGNSA. CDR3 DNA: TGTGCCAGCAGCTTAGGGCTAGCGGGGGGTGGTAATACGCAGTATTTT. It is translated as CASSLGLAGGGNTQYF.

The V gene is TRBV9, the J gene TRBJ2-5; 7 bases map to TRBD2. V shed 4 bases, J shed 2 bases, and the junction held 11 bases outside the gene matches. This CDR3 comprises 16 residues. Germline assignment: CDR1 SGDLS and CDR2 YYNGEE. The CDR3 reads CASSPRLGRGQETQYF. CDR3 DNA sequence: TGTGCCAGCAGCCCAAGACTAGGGCGGGGGCAAGAGACCCAGTACTTC.

This sequence joins TRBV7-8 and TRBJ2-1; TRBD2 aligns across 7 bases. J was trimmed by 5 bases and V by 0 bases; bases with no gene match: 1. CDR1 SGHVS and CDR2 FQNEAQ come from the germline V gene. This CDR3 is built from 14 residues. CDR3 bases: TGTGCCAGCAGCTTAGCCCTAGCGGACAATGAGCAGTTCTTC. Translated: CASSLALADNEQFF.

The V and J genes are TRBV14 and TRBJ2-7, with TRBD1 as a possible D gene (6 bases). This CDR3 has 15 amino acids. The germline V gene encodes CDR1 SGHDN and CDR2 FVKESK. Trimming removed 5 bases from V and 5 bases from J, with 19 bases in between. Here the CDR3 reads CASSAANRAENEQYF. The CDR3 bases are TGTGCCAGCAGCGCGGCCAACAGGGCGGAGAACGAGCAGTACTTC.

The chain joins TRBV5-4 to TRBJ1-2, with 8 bases aligning to TRBD1. The CDR3 runs to 13 residues. Germline lookup yields CDR1 SGHNT and CDR2 YYREEE (reference sequence). Trimming at V came to 1 base and at J to 8 bases, leaving 4 bases not matched to a gene. CDR3 amino acids: CASSLTGTGGYTF. The CDR3 DNA sequence: TGTGCCAGCAGCTTGACCGGGACAGGCGGCTACACCTTC.

J is TRBJ1-2 and V is TRBV19; tentative D call: TRBD1 (5 bases). V was clipped by 2 bases and J by 3 bases, with 13 bases between them. The CDR3 contains 15 residues. The V gene's germline CDR1 is LNHDA and CDR2 SQIVND (reference sequence). The CDR3 loop reads CASSILGALDYGYTF. The CDR3 nucleotides read TGTGCCAGTAGTATATTAGGGGCCCTGGACTATGGCTACACCTTC.

The chain joins TRBV21-1 to TRBJ1-5; whether TRBD1, the table's D call, matches the DNA was not checked. TRBV21-1 is reported as a pseudogene. The CDR3 sequence is 18 residues long. The CDR3, as DNA: TGTGCCAGCAGCAATCGGCATGTCCAGGGGGCAACTTATCAGCCCCAGCATTTT. Amino acids: CASSNRHVQGATYQPQHF.

There are many counts of this clone. V and J are TRBV5-1 and TRBJ2-6; D remains ambiguous. V lost 4 bases and J lost 0, with 8 bases in between. The CDR3 spans 15 residues. Germline lookup yields CDR1 SGHRS and CDR2 YFSETQ. CDR3 in amino acids: CASSLELSGANVLTF. CDR3 DNA: TGCGCCAGCAGCCTGGAACTCTCTGGGGCCAACGTCCTGACTTTC.

The chain recombines TRBV5-3 with TRBJ1-2; D uncertain. TRBV5-3 is annotated as an ORF whose role is uncertain. This CDR3 has 15 amino acids. The V gene lost 2 bases and the J gene lost 8 bases, with 19 bases spanning the gap. The CDR3 loop reads CARSFSPGSARGYTF. CDR3 nucleotide sequence: TGTGCCAGAAGCTTTTCGCCGGGGAGCGCCCGGGGCTACACCTTC.

The chain links TRBV5-6 to TRBJ1-2; possible D gene TRBD1, 6 bases. This CDR3 is built from 17 residues. The V gene's germline CDR1 is SGHDT and CDR2 YYEEEE. Trimming left V 2 bases short and J 6 bases short, with 23 bases between. The CDR3 loop is CASSFYTTGLVTHGYTF. The CDR3 DNA reads as TGTGCCAGCAGCTTCTACACAACAGGGCTAGTAACTCATGGCTACACCTTC.

CDR3 loop: CASSQRTSDVAGELFF. CDR3 sequence (DNA): TGCGCCAGCAGCCAAAGGACTAGCGACGTGGCCGGGGAGCTGTTTTTT. V is TRBV4-1 and J is TRBJ2-2; 9 bases are a match to TRBD2. The CDR3 has 16 residues. V shed 2 bases, J shed 6 bases, and the junction held 7 bases outside the gene matches. Germline V gives CDR1 MGHRA, CDR2 YSYEKL.

The CDR3 nucleotides are TGTGCCAGCTCAGTCGGACAGGACACTGAAGCTTTCTTT. Translating it yields CASSVGQDTEAFF. The chain links TRBV18 to TRBJ1-1; 7 nucleotides line up with TRBD1. In germline, CDR1 is KGHSH, CDR2 LQKENI. The CDR3 is 13 residues long. The V and J ends lost 5 bases and 3 bases, in that order; junction bases with no gene match: 3. The variable domain in full, completed from reference TRBV18 and TRBJ1-1, reads NAGVMQNPRHLVRRRGQEARLRCSPMKGHSHVYWYRQLPEEGLKFMVYLQKENIIDESGMPKERFSAEFPKEGPSILRIQQVVRGDSAAYFCASSVGQDTEAFFGQGTRLTVV.

J is TRBJ1-1 and V is TRBV1; TRBD1 is the table's D call, not checked against the DNA. TRBV1 is reported as a pseudogene. This CDR3 region has 17 residues. The CDR3 nucleotides read TGCACCAGCAGCCGTTACGAAAGGACAGAGAAGAACACTGAAGCTTTCTTT. Amino acid sequence: CTSSRYERTEKNTEAFF.

The genes are TRBV10-3 and TRBJ2-3; D gene uncertain. The CDR3 consists of 14 residues. V shed 4 bases and J shed 0 bases, with 8 bases lying between them. Germline V gives CDR1 ENHRY, CDR2 SYGVKD. The CDR3 is CAISVAQSTDTQYF. CDR3 in DNA: TGTGCCATCAGTGTCGCCCAGAGCACAGATACGCAGTATTTT.

Here the CDR3 DNA reads TGTGCCATCAGTGAGTCTTCACTTTATGGCTACACCTTC. Residues: CAISESSLYGYTF. This sequence joins TRBV10-3 and TRBJ1-2, with D unresolved. CDR1 is ENHRY, CDR2 SYGVKD, per germline. This CDR3 region has 13 residues. V was trimmed by 0 bases and J by 5 bases, leaving 7 bases between them.

The rearrangement joins TRBV5-8 to TRBJ2-2; D gene ambiguous. Germline CDR1 is SGHTS and CDR2 is YDEGEE. The CDR3 has 15 residues. V lost 2 bases to trimming and J lost 0 bases, with 8 bases between them. CDR3 amino acids: CASSFGSANTGELFF. DNA for the CDR3: TGTGCCAGCAGCTTTGGCAGCGCGAACACCGGGGAGCTGTTTTTT. Filled out from reference TRBV5-8 and TRBJ2-2, the complete variable domain reads EAGVTQSPTHLIKTRGQQATLRCSPISGHTSVYWYQQALGLGLQFLLWYDEGEERNRGNFPPRFSGRQFPNYSSELNVNALELEDSALYLCASSFGSANTGELFFGEGSRLTVL.

The CDR3 here is CASSYSRGIPYNEQFF. CDR3 coding DNA: TGTGCCAGCAGTTACTCGAGAGGGATTCCCTACAATGAGCAGTTCTTC. The chain links TRBV6-2 or TRBV6-3 to TRBJ2-1, with D possibly TRBD2 on 5 matching bases. The CDR3 contains 16 residues. Per the germline V gene, CDR1 is MNHEY and CDR2 is SVGEGT. V shed 0 bases and J shed 2 bases, with 11 bases lying between them.

J is TRBJ2-1 and V is TRBV9, with D perhaps TRBD2 (6 bases). This CDR3 comprises 13 residues. Trimming took off 1 base at V and 10 bases at J, with 12 bases between the two ends. From germline, CDR1 is SGDLS and CDR2 YYNGEE. CDR3 nucleotide sequence: TGTGCCAGCAGCGTAATACCGGGACTCGAGCAGTTCTTC. Translating gives CASSVIPGLEQFF. Full variable domain (remainder filled in from reference TRBV9 and TRBJ2-1): DSGVTQTPKHLITATGQRVTLRCSPRSGDLSVYWYQQSLDQGLQFLIQYYNGEERAKGNILERFSAQQFPDLHSELNLSSLELGDSALYFCASSVIPGLEQFFGPGTRLTVL.

The V and J genes are TRBV4-1 and TRBJ2-3, with D perhaps TRBD2 (7 bases). CDR3 length: 18 amino acids. The germline CDR1 and CDR2 sequences are MGHRA and YSYEKL. The V end lost 0 bases, the J end lost 3 bases, and 19 bases lay between the germline ends. For the CDR3, the DNA is TGCGCCAGCAGCCAAGATTTAATTGGGGGGGCGGGGACAGATACGCAGTATTTT. This sequence encodes CASSQDLIGGAGTDTQYF.

This rearrangement joins TRBV12-5 to TRBJ1-3; D unresolved. Between the trimmed V and J ends, which lost 6 bases and 4 bases, there was a span of 13 bases. This CDR3 spans 14 amino acids. Germline lookup yields CDR1 LGHNT and CDR2 FRNRAP. The CDR3: CASGLETRGNTIYF. Written as DNA, the CDR3 is TGTGCTAGTGGACTCGAAACTAGGGGAAACACCATATATTTT. Drawing the rest from reference TRBV12-5 and TRBJ1-3, the complete variable domain is DARVTQTPRHKVTEMGQEVTMRCQPILGHNTVFWYRQTMMQGLELLAYFRNRAPLDDSGMPKDRFSAEMPDATLATLKIQPSEPRDSAVYFCASGLETRGNTIYFGEGSWLTVV.

The rearrangement links TRBV29-1 to TRBJ1-1; weak D call: TRBD1 (5 bases). Germline V lookup: CDR1 SQVTM, CDR2 ANQGSEA. The CDR3 covers 12 residues. Trimming took 6 bases from V and 7 from J, leaving 15 bases between them. The CDR3 DNA sequence: TGCAGCGTGCCTAATATGGGGGGTGAAGCTTTCTTT. The encoded protein is CSVPNMGGEAFF.

The chain is built from TRBV5-6 and TRBJ1-1, with D uncertain. Between the trimmed V and J ends, which lost 3 bases and 1 base, there was a span of 13 bases. CDR3 length: 15 residues. Looked up from germline, CDR1 is SGHDT and CDR2 is YYEEEE. CDR3 region: CASSSGGWSNTEAFF. The CDR3 coding sequence is TGTGCCAGCAGCTCAGGTGGGTGGTCGAACACTGAAGCTTTCTTT.

The V and J genes are TRBV3-1 (or the pseudogene TRBV3-2) and TRBJ2-6; 8 nucleotides line up with TRBD1. The CDR3 length is 18 residues. J was trimmed by 0 bases and V by 2 bases; bases with no gene match: 6. Germline V CDR1 and CDR2: LGHDT, YNNKEL (reference sequence). The CDR3 nucleotides read TGTGCCAGCAGCCAATTTGGGACAGGCAGCTCTGGGGCCAACGTCCTGACTTTC. Residues: CASSQFGTGSSGANVLTF.

The genes are TRBV5-3 and TRBJ1-4; 10 bases are shared with TRBD1. TRBV5-3 is reported as an ORF; its role is uncertain. J lost 8 bases, V lost 4 bases, and 8 bases had no gene match. The CDR3 covers 15 residues. The CDR3 DNA is TGTGCCAGAAGCCACCGGGACAGGGGAGGGGAAAAACTGTTTTTT. Translating gives CARSHRDRGGEKLFF.

V usage is TRBV24-1 and J usage is TRBJ1-1, with TRBD1 matching over 10 bases. The CDR3 is made up of 17 amino acids. The ends lost 2 bases at V and 3 bases at J; junction bases unmatched: 8. The germline V gene encodes CDR1 KGHDR and CDR2 SFDVKD. CDR3 amino acids: CATSDSTSGTGDTEAFF. The CDR3 bases are TGTGCCACCAGTGATTCTACCTCCGGGACAGGGGACACTGAAGCTTTCTTT.

The chain carries TRBV29-1 and TRBJ2-7; TRBD2 might be the D (5 bases). CDR1 and CDR2 (germline): SQVTM, ANQGSEA. CDR3 length: 14 residues. The V end lost 0 bases, the J end lost 2 bases, and 11 bases lay between the germline ends. The CDR3 sequence is CSVEDRDAPYEQYF. CDR3 nucleotide sequence: TGCAGCGTTGAAGATCGGGATGCCCCCTACGAGCAGTACTTC.